Listed below are T cell receptor beta chains from one sample, sequenced in a study of blood T cell repertoires in COVID-19. Only in-frame clones appear in the TCRdb table, and some are missing; sequencing was by immunoSEQ multiplex PCR. The sample has about 150,000 clones; roughly 87% are singletons. Sequenced material: PBMCs or T cells enriched from blood (not recorded which). Receptors originate from a woman between 50 and 59 years old who had recovered from COVID-19. The CDR3 runs from the conserved cysteine through the conserved F or W. Fields, in order: clone size, V gene, J gene, D gene, CDR3 protein, CDR3 DNA. The D gene is left open where the match is weak. The size entry is marked missing in some rows and otherwise reads once, few, many or a size class.

>medium-sized|TRBV27|TRBJ1-5|-
CASSSPPPGGNSNQPQHF
TGTGCCAGCAGTTCACCCCCTCCCGGGGGTAATAGCAATCAGCCCCAGCATTTT
>-|TRBV7-9|TRBJ2-7|-
CASSLALGTTSSYEQYF
TGTGCCAGCAGCTTAGCACTTGGGACAACGAGCTCCTACGAGCAGTACTTC
>-|TRBV28|TRBJ2-6|-
CASSSAGANVLTF
TGTGCCAGCAGTTCCGCTGGGGCCAACGTCCTGACTTTC
>-|TRBV5-5|TRBJ2-1|TRBD2
CASLPASGNINEQFF
TGTGCCAGCTTGCCGGCCAGCGGGAATATCAATGAGCAGTTCTTC
>once|TRBV5-4|TRBJ2-3|TRBD2
CASSLASGSRDTQYF
TGTGCCAGCAGCTTGGCTAGCGGGAGTAGGGATACGCAGTATTTT
>few|TRBV12-3/TRBV12-4|TRBJ1-4|-
CASSFYSNEKLFF
TGTGCCAGCAGTTTTTACTCAAATGAAAAACTGTTTTTT
>-|TRBV28|TRBJ2-1|TRBD2
CASRPTSGSYNEQFF
TGTGCCAGCAGACCAACTAGCGGGAGCTACAATGAGCAGTTCTTC
>-|TRBV5-1|TRBJ1-1|-
CASRPTHRVDTEAFF
TGCGCCAGCAGACCGACCCACAGGGTCGACACTGAAGCTTTCTTT
>-|TRBV14|TRBJ1-2|-
CASSQPGVSGYTF
TGTGCCAGCAGCCAACCAGGGGTGTCTGGCTACACCTTC
>few|TRBV5-1|TRBJ1-6|TRBD1
CASSSQGERNSPLHF
TGCGCCAGCAGCTCACAGGGGGAAAGGAATTCACCCCTCCACTTT
>-|TRBV10-1|TRBJ2-2|TRBD2
CASGLAGGSGELFF
TGCGCCAGCGGGCTAGCGGGAGGGTCCGGGGAGCTGTTTTTT
>-|TRBV18|TRBJ1-4|TRBD1
CASSRTGGDEKLFF
TGTGCCAGCTCACGGACAGGGGGAGATGAAAAACTGTTTTTT
>-|TRBV18|TRBJ2-1|TRBD2
CASSPPELAGNEQFF
TGTGCCAGCTCACCACCTGAACTAGCGGGCAATGAGCAGTTCTTC
>-|TRBV19|TRBJ1-2|-
CASNDGGRNYGYTF
TGTGCCAGTAACGACGGGGGAAGGAACTATGGCTACACCTTC
>-|TRBV4-3|TRBJ2-1|TRBD1
CASSHRTGNNEQFF
TGCGCCAGCAGCCATCGGACAGGGAACAATGAGCAGTTCTTC
>-|TRBV19|TRBJ2-7|-
CASSIFSGLSYEQYF
TGTGCCAGTAGTATCTTTAGCGGACTTAGCTACGAGCAGTACTTC
>-|TRBV7-9|TRBJ2-7|TRBD1
CASSTGTAFDEQYF
TGTGCCAGCAGCACCGGGACAGCGTTTGACGAGCAGTACTTC